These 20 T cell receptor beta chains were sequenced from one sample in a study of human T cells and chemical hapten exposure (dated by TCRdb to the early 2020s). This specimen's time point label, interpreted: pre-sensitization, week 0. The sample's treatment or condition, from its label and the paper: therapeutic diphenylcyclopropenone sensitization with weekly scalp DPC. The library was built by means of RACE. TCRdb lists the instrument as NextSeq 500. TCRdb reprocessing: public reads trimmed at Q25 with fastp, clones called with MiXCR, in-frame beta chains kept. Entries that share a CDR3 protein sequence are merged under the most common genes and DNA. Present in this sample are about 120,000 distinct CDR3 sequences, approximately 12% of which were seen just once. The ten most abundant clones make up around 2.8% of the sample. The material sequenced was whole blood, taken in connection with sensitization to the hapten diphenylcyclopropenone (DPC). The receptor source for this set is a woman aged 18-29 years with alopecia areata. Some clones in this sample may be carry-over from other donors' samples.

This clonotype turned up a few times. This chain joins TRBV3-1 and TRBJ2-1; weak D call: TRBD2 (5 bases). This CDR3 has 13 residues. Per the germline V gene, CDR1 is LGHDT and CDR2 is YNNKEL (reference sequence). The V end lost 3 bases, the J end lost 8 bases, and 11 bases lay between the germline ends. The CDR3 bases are TGTGCCAGCAGCCACAGGAGGAATCATGAGCAGTTCTTC. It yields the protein CASSHRRNHEQFF.

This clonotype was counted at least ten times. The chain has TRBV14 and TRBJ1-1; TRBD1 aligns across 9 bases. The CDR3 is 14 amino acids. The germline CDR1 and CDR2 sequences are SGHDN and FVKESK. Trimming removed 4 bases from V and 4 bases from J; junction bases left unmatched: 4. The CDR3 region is CASSPRTGVTEAFF. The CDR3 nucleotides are TGTGCCAGCAGCCCCCGGACAGGGGTCACTGAAGCTTTCTTT.

The CDR3 reads CASSPQTGTRGNEQFF. The CDR3 region has the DNA TGTGCCAGCAGCCCGCAAACCGGGACTAGGGGCAATGAGCAGTTCTTC. The rearrangement joins TRBV7-2 to TRBJ2-1, with 8 bases lining up with TRBD2. Germline CDR1 SGHTA, CDR2 FQGNSA. This CDR3 region has 16 residues. The V and J ends lost 5 bases and 6 bases, in that order; junction bases with no gene match: 12.

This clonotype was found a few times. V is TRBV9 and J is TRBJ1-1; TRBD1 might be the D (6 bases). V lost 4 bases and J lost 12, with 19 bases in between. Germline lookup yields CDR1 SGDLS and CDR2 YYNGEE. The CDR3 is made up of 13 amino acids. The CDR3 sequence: CASSSRRGAETFF. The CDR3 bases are TGTGCCAGCAGCTCTCGGAGGGGGGCGGAAACTTTCTTT.

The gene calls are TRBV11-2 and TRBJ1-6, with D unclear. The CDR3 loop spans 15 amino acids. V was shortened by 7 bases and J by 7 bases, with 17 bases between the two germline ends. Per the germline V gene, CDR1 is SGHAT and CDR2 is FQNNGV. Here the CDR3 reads CASMMSAIGNSPLHF. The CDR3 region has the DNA TGTGCCAGCATGATGTCCGCCATCGGCAATTCACCCCTCCACTTT.

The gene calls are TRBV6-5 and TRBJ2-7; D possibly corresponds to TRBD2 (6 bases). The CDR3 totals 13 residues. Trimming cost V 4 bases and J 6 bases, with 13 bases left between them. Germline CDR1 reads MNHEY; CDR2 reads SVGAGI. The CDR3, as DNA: TGTGCCAGCAGTTTAAAACCGGGACTCGAGCAGTACTTC. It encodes CASSLKPGLEQYF.

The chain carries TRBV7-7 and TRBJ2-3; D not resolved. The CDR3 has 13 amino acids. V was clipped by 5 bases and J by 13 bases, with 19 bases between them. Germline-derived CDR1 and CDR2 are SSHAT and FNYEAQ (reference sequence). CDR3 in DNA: TGTGCCAGCAGCCCCTTCGGGCTCGACGCAGAGTATTTT. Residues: CASSPFGLDAEYF.

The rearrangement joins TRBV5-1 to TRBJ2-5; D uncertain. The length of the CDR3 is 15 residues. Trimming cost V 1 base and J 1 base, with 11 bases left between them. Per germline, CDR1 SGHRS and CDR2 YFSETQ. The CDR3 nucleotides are TGCGCCAGCAGCTTGAGACGGGCCCTCCAAGAGACCCAGTACTTC. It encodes CASSLRRALQETQYF.

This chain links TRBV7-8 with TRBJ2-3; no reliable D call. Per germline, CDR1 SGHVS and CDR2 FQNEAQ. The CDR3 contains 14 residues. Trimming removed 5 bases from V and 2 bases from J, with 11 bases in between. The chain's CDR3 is CASSQSAYTDTQYF. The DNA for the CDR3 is TGTGCCAGCAGCCAGAGCGCCTACACAGATACGCAGTATTTT.

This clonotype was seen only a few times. The CDR3 loop is CSAPTRQGTEAFF. The CDR3 bases are TGCAGTGCCCCAACCCGGCAGGGCACTGAAGCTTTCTTT. V gene TRBV20-1 combines with J gene TRBJ1-1; perhaps TRBD1 as D (5 bases). Germline V gene data show CDR1 as DFQATT and CDR2 as SNEGSKA (reference sequence). Trimming took 6 bases from V and 4 from J, leaving 15 bases between them. There are 13 residues in the CDR3.

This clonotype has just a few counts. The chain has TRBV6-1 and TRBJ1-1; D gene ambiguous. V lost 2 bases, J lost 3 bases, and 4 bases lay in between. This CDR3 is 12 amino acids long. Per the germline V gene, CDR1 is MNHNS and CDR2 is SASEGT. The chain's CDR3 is CASSELDTEAFF. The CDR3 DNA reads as TGTGCCAGCAGTGAATTGGACACTGAAGCTTTCTTT.

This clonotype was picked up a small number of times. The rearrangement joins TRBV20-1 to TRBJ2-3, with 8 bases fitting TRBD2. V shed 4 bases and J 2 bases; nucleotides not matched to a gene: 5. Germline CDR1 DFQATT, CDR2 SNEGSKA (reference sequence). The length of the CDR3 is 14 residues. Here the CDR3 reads CSAKSSGFTDTQYF. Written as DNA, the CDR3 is TGCAGTGCTAAGTCTAGCGGGTTCACAGATACGCAGTATTTT.

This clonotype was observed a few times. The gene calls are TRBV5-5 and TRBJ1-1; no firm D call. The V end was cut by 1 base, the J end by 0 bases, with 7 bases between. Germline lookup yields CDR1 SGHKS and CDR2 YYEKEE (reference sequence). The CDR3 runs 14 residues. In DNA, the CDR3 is TGTGCCAGCAGCTTGTCAACCGTGAACACTGAAGCTTTCTTT. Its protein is CASSLSTVNTEAFF. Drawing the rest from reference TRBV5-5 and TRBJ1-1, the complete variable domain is DAGVTQSPTHLIKTRGQQVTLRCSPISGHKSVSWYQQVLGQGPQFIFQYYEKEERGRGNFPDRFSARQFPNYSSELNVNALLLGDSALYLCASSLSTVNTEAFFGQGTRLTVV.

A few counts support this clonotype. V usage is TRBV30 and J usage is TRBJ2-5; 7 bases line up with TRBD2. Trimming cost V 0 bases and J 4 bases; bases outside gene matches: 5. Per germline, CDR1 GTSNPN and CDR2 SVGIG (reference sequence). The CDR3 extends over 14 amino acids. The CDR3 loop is CAWSVERGGETQYF. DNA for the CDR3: TGTGCCTGGAGTGTAGAGCGGGGAGGAGAGACCCAGTACTTC.

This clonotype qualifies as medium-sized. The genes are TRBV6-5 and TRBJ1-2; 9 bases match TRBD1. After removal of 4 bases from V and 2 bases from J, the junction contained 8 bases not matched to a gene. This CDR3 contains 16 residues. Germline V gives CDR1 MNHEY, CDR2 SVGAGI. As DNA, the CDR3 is TGTGCCAGCAGTTTGGTTTCGGGGACAGGGAACTATGGCTACACCTTC. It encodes CASSLVSGTGNYGYTF.

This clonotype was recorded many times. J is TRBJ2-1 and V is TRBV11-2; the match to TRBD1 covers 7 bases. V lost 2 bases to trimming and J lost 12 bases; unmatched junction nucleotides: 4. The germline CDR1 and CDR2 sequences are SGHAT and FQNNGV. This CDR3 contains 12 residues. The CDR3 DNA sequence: TGTGCCAGCAGCTTAAACCGACAGGGGCAGTTCTTC. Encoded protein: CASSLNRQGQFF. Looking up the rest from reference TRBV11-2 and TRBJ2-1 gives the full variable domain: EAGVAQSPRYKIIEKRQSVAFWCNPISGHATLYWYQQILGQGPKLLIQFQNNGVVDDSQLPKDRFSAERLKGVDSTLKIQPAKLEDSAVYLCASSLNRQGQFFGPGTRLTVL.

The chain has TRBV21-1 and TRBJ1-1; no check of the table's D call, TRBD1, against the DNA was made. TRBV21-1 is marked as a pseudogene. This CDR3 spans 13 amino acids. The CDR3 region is CASPFDRNTEAFF. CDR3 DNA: TGTGCCAGCCCGTTCGACAGGAACACTGAAGCTTTCTTT.

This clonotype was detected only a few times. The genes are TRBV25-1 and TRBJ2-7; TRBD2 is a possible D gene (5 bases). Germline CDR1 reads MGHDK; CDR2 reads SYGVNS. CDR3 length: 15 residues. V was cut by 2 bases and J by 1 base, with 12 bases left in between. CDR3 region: CASSEKASWSYEQYF. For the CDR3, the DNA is TGTGCCAGCAGTGAAAAAGCTAGCTGGTCCTACGAGCAGTACTTC.

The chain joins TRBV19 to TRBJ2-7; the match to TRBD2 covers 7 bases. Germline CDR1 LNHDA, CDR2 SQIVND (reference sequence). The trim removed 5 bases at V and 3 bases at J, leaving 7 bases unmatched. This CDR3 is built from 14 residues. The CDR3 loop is CASSVTSNLYEQYF. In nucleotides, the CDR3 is TGTGCCAGTAGTGTGACTAGCAACCTCTACGAGCAGTACTTC.

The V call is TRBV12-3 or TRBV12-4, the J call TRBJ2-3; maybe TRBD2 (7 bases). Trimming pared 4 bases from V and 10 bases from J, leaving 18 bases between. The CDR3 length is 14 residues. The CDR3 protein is CASSYGGGGTAQYF. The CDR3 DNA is TGTGCCAGCAGTTATGGAGGGGGGGGAACGGCGCAGTATTTT.